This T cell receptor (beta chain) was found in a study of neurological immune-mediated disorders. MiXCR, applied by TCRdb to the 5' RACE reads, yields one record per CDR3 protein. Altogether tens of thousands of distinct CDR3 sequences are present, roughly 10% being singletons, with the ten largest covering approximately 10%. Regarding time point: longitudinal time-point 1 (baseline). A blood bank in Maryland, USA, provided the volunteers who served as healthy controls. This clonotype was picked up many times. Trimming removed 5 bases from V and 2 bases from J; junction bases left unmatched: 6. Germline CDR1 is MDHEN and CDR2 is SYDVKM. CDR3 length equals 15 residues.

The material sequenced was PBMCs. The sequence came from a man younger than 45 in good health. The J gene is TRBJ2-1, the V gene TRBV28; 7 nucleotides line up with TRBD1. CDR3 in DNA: TGTGCCAGCAGTCGGACAGGTCCGACCTACAATGAGCAGTTCTTC. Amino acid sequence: CASSRTGPTYNEQFF.